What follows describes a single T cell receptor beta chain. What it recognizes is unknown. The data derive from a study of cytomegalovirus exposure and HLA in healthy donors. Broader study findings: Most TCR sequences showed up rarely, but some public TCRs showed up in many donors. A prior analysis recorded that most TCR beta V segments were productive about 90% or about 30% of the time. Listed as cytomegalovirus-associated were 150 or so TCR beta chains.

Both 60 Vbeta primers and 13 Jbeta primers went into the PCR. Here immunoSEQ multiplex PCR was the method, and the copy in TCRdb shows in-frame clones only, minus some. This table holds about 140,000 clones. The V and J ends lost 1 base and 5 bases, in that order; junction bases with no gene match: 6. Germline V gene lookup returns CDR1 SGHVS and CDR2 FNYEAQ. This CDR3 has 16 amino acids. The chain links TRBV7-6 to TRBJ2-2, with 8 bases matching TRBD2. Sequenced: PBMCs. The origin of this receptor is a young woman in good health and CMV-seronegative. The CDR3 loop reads CASSLDGTSRTGELFF. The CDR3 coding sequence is TGTGCCAGCAGCTTAGACGGGACTAGTAGGACCGGGGAGCTGTTTTTT.